The 28 T cell receptor beta chains presented below share a single source sample, sequenced in a study of CD8 T cells in Susac syndrome. An amount of RNA that ranged from about 0.45 to 1 ug was reverse transcribed with random hexamers. A single record per CDR3 protein comes from TCRdb applying MiXCR to the immunoSEQ multiplex PCR reads. Of under 200,000 distinct CDR3 sequences in the sample, around nine tenths are singletons; the top ten hold 0.085% to 0.1%. The sequenced material came from CD4+ T cells from PBMCs. The receptors stem from a human donor with Susac syndrome.

This chain connects TRBV2 to TRBJ2-3; TRBD1 might be the D (6 bases). This CDR3 has 11 amino acids. Germline CDR1 is SNHLY and CDR2 is FYNNEI. Trimming removed 5 bases at V and 13 bases at J, with 13 bases between. CDR3 bases: TGTGCCAGCAGTTCAGACAGGTTCGAGTATTTT. It specifies CASSSDRFEYF. The complete variable domain, with remaining parts taken from reference TRBV2 and TRBJ2-3, reads EPEVTQTPSHQVTQMGQEVILRCVPISNHLYFYWYRQILGQKVEFLVSFYNNEISEKSEIFDDQFSVERPDGSNFTLKIRSTKLEDSAMYFCASSSDRFEYFGPGTRLTVL.

The V call is TRBV12-3 or TRBV12-4, the J call TRBJ1-2; D possibly corresponds to TRBD1 (5 bases). Deletions cut 7 bases from V and 4 bases from J, with 16 bases between. This CDR3 has 14 residues. CDR3 bases: TGTGCCAGCACCTACACTTCCCAGGGCTATGGCTACACCTTC. Its protein is CASTYTSQGYGYTF.

V gene TRBV19 combines with J gene TRBJ2-3; D remains ambiguous. Looked up from germline, CDR1 is LNHDA and CDR2 is SQIVND (reference sequence). V was cut by 4 bases and J by 4 bases, with 6 bases left in between. This CDR3 comprises 12 residues. CDR3 in amino acids: CASSTPPDTQYF. The CDR3 coding sequence is TGTGCCAGTAGTACCCCACCAGATACGCAGTATTTT.

The chain joins TRBV2 to TRBJ2-5; D is ambiguous. Between the trimmed V and J ends, which lost 0 bases and 5 bases, there was a span of 10 bases. The CDR3 runs 14 residues. Germline assignment: CDR1 SNHLY and CDR2 FYNNEI. This CDR3 is CASSEAGVHETQYF. The CDR3 DNA reads TGTGCCAGCAGTGAAGCAGGCGTTCACGAGACCCAGTACTTC.

The rearrangement uses TRBV30 and TRBJ1-6; no definite D call. CDR3 size: 13 residues. Trimming pared 4 bases from V and 11 bases from J, leaving 15 bases between. The germline gives CDR1 GTSNPN, CDR2 SVGIG (reference sequence). The CDR3 nucleotides are TGTGCCTGGAATAGGGAGTATTGGACACCCCTCCACTTT. Its translation: CAWNREYWTPLHF.

The rearrangement uses TRBV19 and TRBJ2-2, with TRBD2 matching over 7 bases. The CDR3 consists of 15 residues. Germline lookup yields CDR1 LNHDA and CDR2 SQIVND (reference sequence). After removal of 6 bases from V and 5 bases from J, the junction contained 9 bases not matched to a gene. CDR3 sequence reads: CASRINRGETGELFF. CDR3 nucleotides: TGTGCCAGTAGAATCAATCGGGGGGAAACCGGGGAGCTGTTTTTT.

The genes are TRBV9 and TRBJ1-1; perhaps TRBD1 as D (6 bases). The CDR3 covers 16 residues. V gave up 7 bases and J gave up 5 bases, with 24 bases separating them. CDR1 SGDLS and CDR2 YYNGEE come from the germline V gene. The CDR3 region has the DNA TGTGCCAGCGGACCTATTTACCCACAGGGAGGGACTGAAGCTTTCTTT. Translation gives CASGPIYPQGGTEAFF.

This clonotype is a singleton in its sample. This chain uses TRBV7-8 with TRBJ1-3; 9 bases agree with TRBD1. Per the germline V gene, CDR1 is SGHVS and CDR2 is FQNEAQ. The CDR3 covers 17 residues. J gave up 0 bases and V 0 bases, and 3 bases lay outside the gene matches. The CDR3 DNA sequence: TGTGCCAGCAGCTTAGCGGGACAGGGCAACTCTGGAAACACCATATATTTT. This codes for CASSLAGQGNSGNTIYF.

The chain carries TRBV5-4 and TRBJ1-1, with 8 positions matching TRBD1. CDR3 length: 16 amino acids. With V trimmed by 2 bases and J by 3 bases, 9 bases remained unmatched. CDR1 and CDR2 (germline): SGHNT, YYREEE (reference sequence). The DNA of the CDR3 is TGTGCCAGCAGCTTCCGGGACAGGCGGCAGGACACTGAAGCTTTCTTT. This gives the protein CASSFRDRRQDTEAFF.

The chain joins TRBV5-1 to TRBJ2-5; 11 nucleotides match TRBD2. J gave up 2 bases and V 0 bases, and 3 bases lay outside the gene matches. The CDR3 extends over 16 amino acids. The germline gives CDR1 SGHRS, CDR2 YFSETQ. Written as DNA, the CDR3 is TGCGCCAGCAGCTTGGTAGCGGGAGGGTTACAAGAGACCCAGTACTTC. Its protein is CASSLVAGGLQETQYF.

This clonotype has just one count. The rearrangement joins TRBV28 to TRBJ2-4; D is tentatively TRBD1 or TRBD2 (6 bases each). Germline V gives CDR1 MDHEN, CDR2 SYDVKM. V was cut by 8 bases and J by 14 bases, with 13 bases left in between. The CDR3 sequence is 10 residues long. For the CDR3, the DNA is TGTGCCAGCTGGGGGGACACGAAGTACTTC. This gives the protein CASWGDTKYF.

The rearrangement uses TRBV19 and TRBJ2-2, with D hard to call. Per the germline V gene, CDR1 is LNHDA and CDR2 is SQIVND (reference sequence). The CDR3 covers 14 residues. Trimming left V 6 bases short and J 0 bases short, with 8 bases between. CDR3 amino acids: CASRHSSNTGELFF. In DNA, the CDR3 is TGTGCCAGTAGGCACAGCTCGAACACCGGGGAGCTGTTTTTT.

The genes are TRBV7-6 and TRBJ2-1, with a tentative D call TRBD1 (5 bases). V was cut by 1 base and J by 0 bases, with 7 bases left in between. The CDR3 has 15 amino acids. Germline V gene data show CDR1 as SGHVS and CDR2 as FNYEAQ. The CDR3 DNA sequence: TGTGCCAGCAGCTTAGTCACAGGCTCCTACAATGAGCAGTTCTTC. As protein: CASSLVTGSYNEQFF.

The rearrangement uses TRBV20-1 and TRBJ2-3; D may be TRBD2 (5 bases). V was trimmed by 6 bases and J by 11 bases, leaving 12 bases between them. Germline CDR1 is DFQATT and CDR2 is SNEGSKA (reference sequence). The CDR3 spans 10 residues. The CDR3 region has the DNA TGCAGTGCGTCCGGGATAGAGCAGTATTTT. It specifies CSASGIEQYF.

The chain has TRBV20-1 and TRBJ1-5; D gene ambiguous. Trimming pared 6 bases from V and 0 bases from J, leaving 15 bases between. The germline gives CDR1 DFQATT, CDR2 SNEGSKA (reference sequence). The CDR3 spans 15 residues. CDR3 DNA: TGCAGTGCCCTAAGGGCCGCGTATAGCAATCAGCCCCAGCATTTT. Translating gives CSALRAAYSNQPQHF.

The chain joins TRBV6-2 or TRBV6-3 to TRBJ2-1, with 15 positions matching TRBD2. The CDR3 covers 16 residues. Germline CDR1 MNHEY, CDR2 SVGEGT. V shed 7 bases, J shed 12 bases, and the junction held 13 bases outside the gene matches. CDR3 bases: TGTGCCAGCACCTTACGTGGGACTAGCGGGGGGTTACGGCAGTTCTTC. Translated, it gives CASTLRGTSGGLRQFF.

The chain uses TRBV5-1 and TRBJ2-7; 7 bases match TRBD1. There are 14 residues in the CDR3. With V trimmed by 0 bases and J by 3 bases, 3 bases remained unmatched. CDR1 and CDR2 (germline): SGHRS, YFSETQ. As DNA, the CDR3 is TGCGCCAGCAGCTTGGGTCGGGACAGCTACGAGCAGTACTTC. Its protein product is CASSLGRDSYEQYF.

This chain uses TRBV10-3 with TRBJ1-3, with D possibly TRBD1 on 5 matching bases. This CDR3 is 15 amino acids long. Per the germline V gene, CDR1 is ENHRY and CDR2 is SYGVKD. Between the trimmed V and J ends, which lost 7 bases and 4 bases, there was a span of 17 bases. CDR3 sequence: CAITGADSKGNTIYF. CDR3 in DNA: TGTGCCATCACCGGGGCTGACAGTAAAGGAAACACCATATATTTT.

This chain uses TRBV28 with TRBJ2-1; D call uncertain. The CDR3 totals 12 residues. CDR1 is MDHEN, CDR2 SYDVKM, per germline. V was pared by 6 bases and J by 3 bases, with 6 bases between. CDR3 loop: CASRAFYNEQFF. The CDR3 DNA reads as TGTGCCAGCAGAGCTTTCTACAATGAGCAGTTCTTC.

This clonotype was observed a few times. The chain recombines TRBV27 with TRBJ1-2; tentative D call: TRBD1 (5 bases). The CDR3 has 12 amino acids. The germline V and J ends were trimmed by 6 bases and 5 bases, with 10 bases remaining between them. Germline CDR1 is MNHEY and CDR2 is SMNVEV (reference sequence). CDR3 protein: CASRSKGYGYTF. CDR3 nucleotides: TGTGCCAGCAGATCCAAGGGGTATGGCTACACCTTC.

The genes are TRBV20-1 and TRBJ1-1, with TRBD1 matching over 9 bases. Germline V CDR1 and CDR2: DFQATT, SNEGSKA (reference sequence). The V gene end was trimmed by 0 bases and the J gene end by 5 bases; junction bases not matched to a gene: 4. CDR3 size: 14 residues. The CDR3 protein is CSARETGGRTEAFF. CDR3 bases: TGCAGTGCTAGAGAGACAGGGGGTAGGACTGAAGCTTTCTTT.

The gene calls are TRBV20-1 and TRBJ2-3, with 10 bases matching TRBD2. Germline V gene data show CDR1 as DFQATT and CDR2 as SNEGSKA (reference sequence). The CDR3 has 15 residues. With 3 bases clipped from V and 2 bases from J, the junction kept 5 bases outside the gene matches. The CDR3 nucleotides are TGCAGTGCTAGCCTAGCGGGGGACCTCACAGATACGCAGTATTTT. Translation: CSASLAGDLTDTQYF.

This clonotype was found once. The rearrangement joins TRBV28 to TRBJ1-1, with D possibly matching TRBD1 (6 bases). The V gene's germline CDR1 is MDHEN and CDR2 SYDVKM. V lost 2 bases and J 6 bases, leaving 10 bases between the germline ends. CDR3 size: 13 residues. As DNA, the CDR3 is TGTGCCAGCAGTTTAGGACAGCCCCCTGAAGCTTTCTTT. It codes for CASSLGQPPEAFF.

This sequence joins TRBV12-3 or TRBV12-4 and TRBJ2-1; D not resolved. V gave up 7 bases and J gave up 5 bases, with 9 bases separating them. The CDR3 loop spans 12 amino acids. The CDR3 here is CASNRGDNEQFF. CDR3 nucleotides: TGTGCCAGCAATCGTGGTGACAATGAGCAGTTCTTC.

The gene calls are TRBV2 and TRBJ2-3, with D hard to call. V was clipped by 7 bases and J by 0 bases, with 14 bases between them. Germline lookup yields CDR1 SNHLY and CDR2 FYNNEI. The CDR3 runs to 15 residues. The CDR3 here is CASKEEKASTDTQYF. In DNA form, the CDR3 reads TGTGCCAGCAAGGAAGAGAAAGCTAGCACAGATACGCAGTATTTT.

The rearrangement joins TRBV3-1 to TRBJ1-4; 7 bases agree with TRBD1. CDR1 is LGHDT and CDR2 is YNNKEL in the germline V gene (reference sequence). This CDR3 comprises 15 residues. V shed 2 bases, J shed 5 bases, and the junction held 5 bases outside the gene matches. DNA of the CDR3: TGTGCCAGCAGCCAACTAGGGACAGAAAATGAAAAACTGTTTTTT. Protein sequence: CASSQLGTENEKLFF. Based on the CDR3 plus reference TRBV3-1 and TRBJ1-4, the full variable domain is DTAVSQTPKYLVTQMGNDKSIKCEQNLGHDTMYWYKQDSKKFLKIMFSYNNKELIINETVPNRFSPKSPDKAHLNLHINSLELGDSAVYFCASSQLGTENEKLFFGSGTQLSVL.

V is TRBV6-1 and J is TRBJ2-3, with unresolved D. The germline V and J ends were trimmed by 0 bases and 1 base, with 11 bases remaining between them. CDR3 length: 16 amino acids. The germline V gene encodes CDR1 MNHNS and CDR2 SASEGT. As DNA, the CDR3 is TGTGCCAGCAGTGAAGCCCCAAGGCTAGGCACAGATACGCAGTATTTT. Its translation is CASSEAPRLGTDTQYF.

The chain employs TRBV18 and TRBJ1-2, with 7 bases matching TRBD1. Germline CDR1 reads KGHSH; CDR2 reads LQKENI. The CDR3 loop spans 15 amino acids. Losses at the gene ends were 2 bases for V and 3 bases for J; bases not matched to a gene: 6. The CDR3 DNA reads as TGTGCCAGCTCACCAATACAGGGGAAGGACTATGGCTACACCTTC. Its translation is CASSPIQGKDYGYTF. The full variable domain, rest sourced from reference TRBV18 and TRBJ1-2, is NAGVMQNPRHLVRRRGQEARLRCSPMKGHSHVYWYRQLPEEGLKFMVYLQKENIIDESGMPKERFSAEFPKEGPSILRIQQVVRGDSAAYFCASSPIQGKDYGYTFGSGTRLTVV.